Listed below are T cell receptor beta chains from one sample, sequenced in a study of shared clonotypes between healthy human individuals. Assay used: immunoSEQ multiplex PCR; TCRdb lists only in-frame clones, some missing. The sample contains roughly 2 million clones, 90% to 96% of which appear only once. Sequenced input: naive CD4+ T cells sorted from blood. The receptor source for this set is a man in his late teens or twenties in good health. The CDR3 runs from the conserved cysteine through the conserved F or W. A D gene is named only where the DNA matches it firmly. A row's size may be missing; if present it is once, few, many or a size class.

v_call: TRBV6-6; clone_size: once; d_call: .; j_call: TRBJ2-6; cdr3_aa: CALSARGGGANVLTF; cdr3_nt: TGTGCCCTCTCAGCAAGGGGAGGTGGGGCCAACGTCCTGACTTTC
v_call: TRBV2; clone_size: .; d_call: .; j_call: TRBJ2-7; cdr3_aa: CASSEARTGSYEQYF; cdr3_nt: TGTGCCAGCAGTGAAGCGCGGACGGGTTCCTACGAGCAGTACTTC
v_call: TRBV4-3; clone_size: once; d_call: .; j_call: TRBJ2-1; cdr3_aa: CASSQEWFHEQFF; cdr3_nt: TGCGCCAGCAGCCAAGAATGGTTTCATGAGCAGTTCTTC
v_call: TRBV12-5; clone_size: once; d_call: TRBD2; j_call: TRBJ2-1; cdr3_aa: CASAMTSGRAHEQFF; cdr3_nt: TGTGCTAGTGCCATGACTAGCGGGAGGGCCCATGAGCAGTTCTTC
v_call: TRBV6-6; clone_size: .; d_call: .; j_call: TRBJ2-7; cdr3_aa: CAAKTVPDSYEQYF; cdr3_nt: TGTGCCGCAAAGACAGTCCCCGACTCCTACGAGCAGTACTTC
v_call: TRBV7-9; clone_size: .; d_call: TRBD1; j_call: TRBJ2-7; cdr3_aa: CASSVTGQGAYEQYF; cdr3_nt: TGTGCCAGCAGCGTGACGGGGCAGGGGGCCTACGAGCAGTACTTC
v_call: TRBV27; clone_size: .; d_call: .; j_call: TRBJ1-6; cdr3_aa: CASSPTGLSPLHF; cdr3_nt: TGTGCCAGCAGCCCTACCGGGTTGTCGCCCCTCCACTTT
v_call: TRBV6-6; clone_size: .; d_call: .; j_call: TRBJ2-1; cdr3_aa: CASNLRGHEQFF; cdr3_nt: TGTGCCAGCAACCTCCGGGGCCATGAGCAGTTCTTC
v_call: TRBV6-1; clone_size: .; d_call: TRBD1; j_call: TRBJ1-5; cdr3_aa: CASSLTGVKQPQHF; cdr3_nt: TGTGCCAGCAGTCTTACAGGGGTGAAGCAGCCCCAGCATTTT
v_call: TRBV7-2; clone_size: .; d_call: .; j_call: TRBJ2-3; cdr3_aa: CASSPQGDTQYF; cdr3_nt: TGTGCCAGCAGCCCTCAGGGGGATACGCAGTATTTT
v_call: TRBV5-4; clone_size: .; d_call: TRBD1; j_call: TRBJ2-7; cdr3_aa: CASSLGQGANYEQYF; cdr3_nt: TGTGCCAGCAGCTTGGGCCAGGGGGCGAATTACGAGCAGTACTTC
v_call: TRBV5-1; clone_size: .; d_call: .; j_call: TRBJ1-2; cdr3_aa: CASSLDPVNYGYTF; cdr3_nt: TGCGCCAGCAGCTTGGACCCCGTTAACTATGGCTACACCTTC
v_call: TRBV30; clone_size: .; d_call: TRBD1; j_call: TRBJ2-7; cdr3_aa: CAWGTGVSYEQYF; cdr3_nt: TGTGCCTGGGGGACAGGGGTCTCCTACGAGCAGTACTTC
v_call: TRBV5-1; clone_size: .; d_call: TRBD2; j_call: TRBJ2-1; cdr3_aa: CASSLAGLAGYNEQFF; cdr3_nt: TGCGCCAGCAGCTTGGCGGGACTAGCGGGTTACAATGAGCAGTTCTTC
v_call: TRBV6-6; clone_size: .; d_call: .; j_call: TRBJ1-5; cdr3_aa: CASSRGVMKYQPQHF; cdr3_nt: TGTGCCAGCAGTCGCGGCGTCATGAAGTATCAGCCCCAGCATTTT
v_call: TRBV18; clone_size: .; d_call: TRBD1; j_call: TRBJ1-1; cdr3_aa: CASSQGQEMKTEAFF; cdr3_nt: TGTGCCAGCTCACAAGGACAGGAAATGAAAACTGAAGCTTTCTTT
v_call: TRBV18; clone_size: .; d_call: TRBD1; j_call: TRBJ1-1; cdr3_aa: CASSPIQGAGNTEAFF; cdr3_nt: TGTGCCAGCTCACCGATACAGGGGGCTGGGAACACTGAAGCTTTCTTT
v_call: TRBV5-4; clone_size: .; d_call: .; j_call: TRBJ1-4; cdr3_aa: CASSLDGGSSYEKLFF; cdr3_nt: TGTGCCAGCAGCTTGGACGGGGGTTCGAGTTATGAAAAACTGTTTTTT
v_call: TRBV25-1; clone_size: .; d_call: .; j_call: TRBJ2-3; cdr3_aa: CASSSPGQAQYF; cdr3_nt: TGTGCCAGCAGTTCACCCGGTCAGGCCCAGTATTTT
v_call: TRBV5-1; clone_size: .; d_call: TRBD1; j_call: TRBJ1-2; cdr3_aa: CASSPSPQGASAYGYTF; cdr3_nt: TGCGCCAGCAGCCCTTCCCCACAGGGGGCAAGTGCCTATGGCTACACCTTC
v_call: TRBV14; clone_size: .; d_call: TRBD1; j_call: TRBJ1-1; cdr3_aa: CASSHRDSNTEAFF; cdr3_nt: TGTGCCAGCAGCCACCGGGACAGTAACACTGAAGCTTTCTTT
v_call: TRBV5-1; clone_size: .; d_call: .; j_call: TRBJ2-2; cdr3_aa: CASRSTTGELFF; cdr3_nt: TGCGCCAGCAGATCGACGACCGGGGAGCTGTTTTTT
v_call: TRBV28; clone_size: .; d_call: .; j_call: TRBJ2-3; cdr3_aa: CASRGRRDTQYF; cdr3_nt: TGTGCCAGCAGGGGTAGGAGGGATACGCAGTATTTT
v_call: TRBV29-1; clone_size: .; d_call: .; j_call: TRBJ2-3; cdr3_aa: CSVGVSTDTQYF; cdr3_nt: TGCAGCGTTGGGGTCAGCACAGATACGCAGTATTTT
v_call: TRBV10-1; clone_size: .; d_call: .; j_call: TRBJ2-3; cdr3_aa: CASSEFTDTQYF; cdr3_nt: TGCGCCAGCAGTGAGTTCACAGATACGCAGTATTTT
v_call: TRBV28; clone_size: .; d_call: TRBD1; j_call: TRBJ1-6; cdr3_aa: CASSLAGTGVGSPLHF; cdr3_nt: TGTGCCAGCAGTTTAGCAGGGACAGGGGTCGGATCACCCCTCCACTTT
v_call: TRBV5-1; clone_size: .; d_call: TRBD2; j_call: TRBJ2-1; cdr3_aa: CASSLALAGGHEQFF; cdr3_nt: TGCGCCAGCAGCTTGGCACTAGCGGGAGGCCATGAGCAGTTCTTC
v_call: TRBV18; clone_size: .; d_call: .; j_call: TRBJ2-7; cdr3_aa: CASSSGTIYEQYF; cdr3_nt: TGTGCCAGCTCATCCGGGACAATCTACGAGCAGTACTTC
v_call: TRBV15; clone_size: .; d_call: .; j_call: TRBJ2-7; cdr3_aa: CATSRDIGFTYEQYF; cdr3_nt: TGTGCCACCAGCAGAGACATAGGGTTTACCTACGAGCAGTACTTC
v_call: TRBV5-1; clone_size: .; d_call: TRBD1; j_call: TRBJ2-6; cdr3_aa: CASGQGAPGANVLTF; cdr3_nt: TGCGCCAGCGGACAGGGGGCGCCTGGGGCCAACGTCCTGACTTTC
v_call: TRBV4-2; clone_size: few; d_call: TRBD1; j_call: TRBJ1-5; cdr3_aa: CASSPGTGNQPQHF; cdr3_nt: TGTGCCAGCAGCCCAGGGACAGGCAATCAGCCCCAGCATTTT
v_call: TRBV28; clone_size: .; d_call: TRBD2; j_call: TRBJ2-7; cdr3_aa: CASTRGASGAYEQYF; cdr3_nt: TGTGCCAGCACCCGGGGGGCTAGCGGGGCCTACGAGCAGTACTTC
v_call: TRBV5-8; clone_size: .; d_call: .; j_call: TRBJ2-1; cdr3_aa: CASSLYPIVYNEQFF; cdr3_nt: TGTGCCAGCAGCCTCTACCCCATCGTCTACAATGAGCAGTTCTTC
v_call: TRBV30; clone_size: .; d_call: TRBD1; j_call: TRBJ2-5; cdr3_aa: CAWSRVGQGVVKTQYF; cdr3_nt: TGTGCCTGGAGCCGGGTGGGACAGGGGGTCGTGAAGACCCAGTACTTC
v_call: TRBV5-6; clone_size: .; d_call: .; j_call: TRBJ2-7; cdr3_aa: CASSLLTGSPKYF; cdr3_nt: TGTGCCAGCAGCTTATTAACAGGGAGTCCTAAGTACTTC
v_call: TRBV4-2; clone_size: few; d_call: TRBD2; j_call: TRBJ2-2; cdr3_aa: CASSQVAGVWNTGELFF; cdr3_nt: TGTGCCAGCAGCCAAGTAGCGGGGGTCTGGAACACCGGGGAGCTGTTTTTT
v_call: TRBV7-9; clone_size: .; d_call: .; j_call: TRBJ1-2; cdr3_aa: CASSSRQFYGYTF; cdr3_nt: TGTGCCAGCAGCTCTAGACAGTTTTATGGCTACACCTTC
v_call: TRBV2; clone_size: .; d_call: .; j_call: TRBJ2-1; cdr3_aa: CASIPLGGSPSSYNEQFF; cdr3_nt: TGTGCCAGCATTCCACTAGGCGGCTCACCGAGCTCCTACAATGAGCAGTTCTTC
v_call: TRBV6-6; clone_size: once; d_call: .; j_call: TRBJ1-2; cdr3_aa: CASSYTQGLNYGYTF; cdr3_nt: TGTGCCAGCAGTTACACCCAGGGACTTAACTATGGCTACACCTTC
v_call: TRBV10-1; clone_size: once; d_call: .; j_call: TRBJ1-2; cdr3_aa: CASSKGRGNGYTF; cdr3_nt: TGCGCCAGCAGTAAGGGCAGGGGAAATGGCTACACCTTC
v_call: TRBV5-1; clone_size: .; d_call: .; j_call: TRBJ2-7; cdr3_aa: CARRGDYEQYF; cdr3_nt: TGCGCCAGAAGGGGGGACTACGAGCAGTACTTC
v_call: TRBV14; clone_size: .; d_call: .; j_call: TRBJ2-3; cdr3_aa: CASSHSPYTQYF; cdr3_nt: TGTGCCAGCAGCCATTCCCCTTATACGCAGTATTTT
v_call: TRBV6-4; clone_size: .; d_call: TRBD1; j_call: TRBJ1-2; cdr3_aa: CASRPAGQGLHYGYTF; cdr3_nt: TGTGCCAGCAGACCGGCGGGACAGGGGTTACACTATGGCTACACCTTC
v_call: TRBV2; clone_size: .; d_call: .; j_call: TRBJ2-6; cdr3_aa: CASSEAGLSGANVLTF; cdr3_nt: TGTGCCAGCAGTGAAGCGGGACTCTCAGGGGCCAACGTCCTGACTTTC
v_call: TRBV4-3; clone_size: few; d_call: .; j_call: TRBJ2-7; cdr3_aa: CASSRSVGYYEQYF; cdr3_nt: TGCGCCAGCAGCCGTAGCGTAGGCTACTACGAGCAGTACTTC
v_call: TRBV27; clone_size: .; d_call: TRBD2; j_call: TRBJ2-1; cdr3_aa: CASKKRREGAYNEQFF; cdr3_nt: TGTGCCAGTAAAAAACGACGGGAGGGTGCCTACAATGAGCAGTTCTTC
v_call: TRBV7-8; clone_size: .; d_call: .; j_call: TRBJ2-7; cdr3_aa: CASSLRGREQYF; cdr3_nt: TGTGCCAGCAGCTTAAGGGGCCGTGAGCAGTACTTC
v_call: TRBV5-4; clone_size: .; d_call: TRBD1; j_call: TRBJ1-2; cdr3_aa: CASSGSPDRGGEGYTF; cdr3_nt: TGTGCCAGCAGCGGGTCCCCCGACAGGGGAGGAGAAGGCTACACCTTC
v_call: TRBV28; clone_size: .; d_call: .; j_call: TRBJ2-5; cdr3_aa: CASSPLLAGKETQYF; cdr3_nt: TGTGCCAGCAGTCCTCTTTTGGCGGGGAAGGAGACCCAGTACTTC
v_call: TRBV7-9; clone_size: .; d_call: TRBD2; j_call: TRBJ2-3; cdr3_aa: CASSDLVAGLTDTQYF; cdr3_nt: TGTGCCAGCAGCGACCTAGTAGCGGGCCTCACAGATACGCAGTATTTT
v_call: TRBV25-1; clone_size: few; d_call: TRBD1; j_call: TRBJ1-6; cdr3_aa: CATRPTGVLSPLHF; cdr3_nt: TGTGCCACCCGACCGACAGGGGTACTTTCACCCCTCCACTTT
v_call: TRBV19; clone_size: .; d_call: .; j_call: TRBJ1-2; cdr3_aa: CASSSVTVNYGYTF; cdr3_nt: TGTGCCAGTAGTTCGGTGACAGTTAACTATGGCTACACCTTC
v_call: TRBV6-1; clone_size: .; d_call: .; j_call: TRBJ1-1; cdr3_aa: CASSVGRGSEAFF; cdr3_nt: TGTGCCAGCAGTGTGGGGAGGGGATCTGAAGCTTTCTTT
v_call: TRBV6-5; clone_size: .; d_call: .; j_call: TRBJ1-5; cdr3_aa: CASSPPGSSNQPQHF; cdr3_nt: TGTGCCAGCAGTCCCCCGGGGTCGAGCAATCAGCCCCAGCATTTT
v_call: TRBV28; clone_size: .; d_call: TRBD1; j_call: TRBJ1-5; cdr3_aa: CASNLGQGNQPQHF; cdr3_nt: TGTGCCAGCAACCTAGGACAGGGCAATCAGCCCCAGCATTTT
v_call: TRBV6-5; clone_size: .; d_call: .; j_call: TRBJ2-1; cdr3_aa: CASSQGRGPEQFF; cdr3_nt: TGTGCCAGCAGTCAAGGACGGGGGCCGGAGCAGTTCTTC
v_call: TRBV7-2; clone_size: .; d_call: .; j_call: TRBJ2-7; cdr3_aa: CASSLVGDLGGQYF; cdr3_nt: TGTGCCAGCAGCTTAGTAGGGGACCTAGGAGGGCAGTACTTC
v_call: TRBV18; clone_size: .; d_call: TRBD1; j_call: TRBJ2-7; cdr3_aa: CASCETGDHEQYF; cdr3_nt: TGTGCCAGCTGCGAAACAGGGGACCACGAGCAGTACTTC
v_call: TRBV7-9; clone_size: .; d_call: .; j_call: TRBJ1-1; cdr3_aa: CASSLVGTDGQAFF; cdr3_nt: TGTGCCAGCAGCTTAGTTGGTACAGACGGGCAAGCTTTCTTT